This is a list of T cell receptor beta chains from one sample in a study of shared clonotypes between healthy human individuals. Produced via immunoSEQ multiplex PCR; TCRdb's table is partial and in-frame only. The table lists roughly 2 million clones, roughly 96% of them singletons. Sequenced: naive CD4+ T cells sorted from blood. The receptors here all came from a man younger than 35 in good health. CDR3s include the opening cysteine and the closing phenylalanine or tryptophan. D genes are given only for firm matches. Rows may omit the clone size; those that give it use once, few, many or a size class.

size	V	D	J	DNA	CDR3
-	TRBV27	TRBD2	TRBJ2-7	TGTGCCAGCAGTTTATCGCCGGGAGGACCTTACGAGCAGTACTTC	CASSLSPGGPYEQYF
-	TRBV18	-	TRBJ2-7	TGTGCCAGCTCACCACAGAGTCAGGGGCAAGAGCAGTACTTC	CASSPQSQGQEQYF
-	TRBV10-2	-	TRBJ1-1	TGCGCCAGCAGTAATACTCAGGGACGGGTCACTGAAGCTTTCTTT	CASSNTQGRVTEAFF
-	TRBV6-5	-	TRBJ1-1	TGTGCCAGCAGGCGGCCAGGGAAGGCGAACACTGAAGCTTTCTTT	CASRRPGKANTEAFF
-	TRBV7-9	TRBD1	TRBJ2-5	TGTGCCAGCAGCTTAAAAGCGACAGGGGGCGCAAAGACCCAGTACTTC	CASSLKATGGAKTQYF
-	TRBV15	-	TRBJ2-1	TGTGCCACCAGCAGAGTGGACGGAGCCATCGGCAATGAGCAGTTCTTC	CATSRVDGAIGNEQFF
-	TRBV27	-	TRBJ2-7	TGTGCCAGCAGTTCCCCAGGGGAGCAGTACTTC	CASSSPGEQYF
-	TRBV30	-	TRBJ2-3	TGTGCCTGGAGTGTACCCGGGACACTCACAGATACGCAGTATTTT	CAWSVPGTLTDTQYF
-	TRBV29-1	-	TRBJ2-3	TGCAGCGGTTCTACAGGGCGAGGCGCAGATACGCAGTATTTT	CSGSTGRGADTQYF
-	TRBV7-9	-	TRBJ2-4	TGTGCCAGCAGCTTAGTAGGGTCTTACGACATTCAGTACTTC	CASSLVGSYDIQYF
-	TRBV18	-	TRBJ2-7	TGTGCCAGCTCACCCCAAACCCACTACGAGCAGTACTTC	CASSPQTHYEQYF
-	TRBV6-1	-	TRBJ2-7	TGTGCCAGCACCCACAGGGCCCCCGGAGAGCAGTACTTC	CASTHRAPGEQYF
-	TRBV25-1	TRBD2	TRBJ2-3	TGTGCCAGCTCCGCTAGCGGCGGCACAGATACGCAGTATTTT	CASSASGGTDTQYF
-	TRBV4-2	-	TRBJ2-5	TGTGCCAGCAGCCAAGACTACCGAGAGACCCAGTACTTC	CASSQDYRETQYF
-	TRBV7-9	-	TRBJ2-7	TGTGCCAGCAGCTCCACAAACGGCCGAGCCTACGAGCAGTACTTC	CASSSTNGRAYEQYF
-	TRBV5-1	-	TRBJ1-2	TGCGCCAGCAGCTTGGGGGGTGAAGGGTACGATGGCTACACCTTC	CASSLGGEGYDGYTF
-	TRBV7-9	TRBD1	TRBJ2-2	TGTGCCAGCAGCATCTCTAAGGGGGCGACCACCGGGGAGCTGTTTTTT	CASSISKGATTGELFF
-	TRBV30	TRBD1	TRBJ1-2	TGTGCCTGGGGGACAGGGGTAGGCTACACCTTC	CAWGTGVGYTF
once	TRBV10-2	-	TRBJ1-3	TGCGCCAGCAGCTTAGACAGGCCTTCCTCTGGAAACACCATATATTTT	CASSLDRPSSGNTIYF
-	TRBV6-1	TRBD1	TRBJ1-2	TGTGCCAGCAGCCTTACAGGGGATTATGGCTACACCTTC	CASSLTGDYGYTF
-	TRBV6-5	-	TRBJ1-2	TGTGCCAGCAGCCTCGGGACGGCTAGTTATGGCTACACCTTC	CASSLGTASYGYTF
once	TRBV11-2	-	TRBJ2-2	TGTGCCAGCAGCTTAGGGAGGATCGCGAACACCGGGGAGCTGTTTTTT	CASSLGRIANTGELFF
-	TRBV20-1	-	TRBJ2-7	TGCAGTGCTAGAGGTAGCGAAAAGCAGTACTTC	CSARGSEKQYF
-	TRBV10-2	-	TRBJ1-1	TGCGCCAGCAGTGAGGGGGGGACTGAAGCTTTCTTT	CASSEGGTEAFF
-	TRBV20-1	-	TRBJ2-3	TGCAGTGCTAGAGGTCCAGATACGCAGTATTTT	CSARGPDTQYF
-	TRBV25-1	-	TRBJ1-3	TGTGCCAGCAGCTTGACAGGTACTGGAAACACCATATATTTT	CASSLTGTGNTIYF
-	TRBV18	TRBD2	TRBJ2-7	TGTGCCAGCTCACAAGGGACTAGCGGGGGTTACGAGCAGTACTTC	CASSQGTSGGYEQYF
-	TRBV7-3	TRBD2	TRBJ2-5	TGTGCCAGCAGCGCCCAAAGTGGGGCGGGGGACGAGACCCAGTACTTC	CASSAQSGAGDETQYF
once	TRBV9	TRBD2	TRBJ2-7	TGTGCCAGCAGCGTGGCCGGGACTAGCATCTACGAGCAGTACTTC	CASSVAGTSIYEQYF
once	TRBV10-1	-	TRBJ2-1	TGCGCCAGCAGTGAGTCGCCGGCCAATGAGCAGTTCTTC	CASSESPANEQFF
-	TRBV27	-	TRBJ1-4	TGTGCCAGCAGTTTAGCAGGCTTCAATGAAAAACTGTTTTTT	CASSLAGFNEKLFF
-	TRBV19	TRBD2	TRBJ2-1	TGTGCCAGCACCCTCGGGACTAGCGGGAGAAATGAGCAGTTCTTC	CASTLGTSGRNEQFF
-	TRBV9	-	TRBJ2-5	TGTGCCAGCAGCCCTCCCGGGTCTAGCGCCCAAGAGACCCAGTACTTC	CASSPPGSSAQETQYF
-	TRBV5-1	TRBD1	TRBJ2-7	TGCGCCAGCAGCTTGTCTATCGACGGGACAGTCTACGAGCAGTACTTC	CASSLSIDGTVYEQYF
-	TRBV28	-	TRBJ2-7	TGTGCCAGCAGTTTAACCGATAAATCCTACGAGCAGTACTTC	CASSLTDKSYEQYF
-	TRBV6-5	TRBD1	TRBJ2-1	TGTGCCAGCAGTCGACTGAGGACAGGGGGCGGAGAGCAGTTCTTC	CASSRLRTGGGEQFF
-	TRBV5-1	TRBD1	TRBJ2-5	TGCGCCAGCAGCGGGGGACAGACCTACCAAGAGACCCAGTACTTC	CASSGGQTYQETQYF
-	TRBV9	-	TRBJ2-2	TGTGCCAGCAGCGCCCTGGTGGGGGCCACAACCGGGGAGCTGTTTTTT	CASSALVGATTGELFF
once	TRBV11-2	TRBD1	TRBJ2-7	TGTGCCAGCAGCTTAGAGACAGGGGGGAGGTACGAGCAGTACTTC	CASSLETGGRYEQYF
-	TRBV6-5	TRBD1	TRBJ2-2	TGTGCCAGCGGACGACAGGGGGTGGTCACCGGGGAGCTGTTTTTT	CASGRQGVVTGELFF
-	TRBV21-1	-	TRBJ2-7	TGTGCCAGTCAGGGGTTTTTTACGTACGAGCAGTACTTC	CASQGFFTYEQYF
-	TRBV30	-	TRBJ1-6	TGTGCCTGGACGAAGGAGAGCGGTTCACCCCTCCACTTT	CAWTKESGSPLHF
-	TRBV7-9	-	TRBJ1-1	TGTGCCAGCAGCCCCAAGGAGGCCGCCAACACTGAAGCTTTCTTT	CASSPKEAANTEAFF
-	TRBV11-3	TRBD2	TRBJ2-5	TGTGCCAGCAGTTTCCGGGCGGGAGACGAGACCCAGTACTTC	CASSFRAGDETQYF
once	TRBV30	TRBD2	TRBJ2-7	TGTGCCTGGAGTGTAACTAGCGGGAGCTACGAGCAGTACTTC	CAWSVTSGSYEQYF
few	TRBV18	TRBD2	TRBJ2-5	TGTGCCAGCTCCCCTCAAAGCGGGGGGTTGGAGACCCAGTACTTC	CASSPQSGGLETQYF
-	TRBV6-5	-	TRBJ2-5	TGTGCCAGCAGTTCCACCGGCGGGACCCAGTACTTC	CASSSTGGTQYF
-	TRBV11-2	-	TRBJ1-4	TGTGCCAGCAGCTTAGACGGCTTATACTCGGAAAAACTGTTTTTT	CASSLDGLYSEKLFF
-	TRBV15	-	TRBJ2-7	TGTGCCACCAGCAGAGAGGTATTAACGGGCGAGCAGTACTTC	CATSREVLTGEQYF
-	TRBV7-7	-	TRBJ2-5	TGTGCTAGCAGCCCCCGAGGTGGGGAGACCCAGTACTTC	CASSPRGGETQYF
-	TRBV11-2	-	TRBJ2-1	TGTGCCAGCAAGGGGGGAAACTACAATGAGCAGTTCTTC	CASKGGNYNEQFF
-	TRBV10-1	TRBD2	TRBJ2-5	TGCGCCAGCAGTTCGGGACTAGCGGGGGGGTCAGTCGAGACCCAGTACTTC	CASSSGLAGGSVETQYF
once	TRBV5-1	TRBD2	TRBJ2-5	TGCGCCAGCAGCTTGGAGCTGCGGGGGTACGAGACCCAGTACTTC	CASSLELRGYETQYF
-	TRBV6-1	-	TRBJ1-5	TGTGCCAGCAGTGAAGATTGGGCAGCGTATCAGCCCCAGCATTTT	CASSEDWAAYQPQHF
once	TRBV2	-	TRBJ1-5	TGTGCCAGCACCCCGACAGACAATAGCAATCAGCCCCAGCATTTT	CASTPTDNSNQPQHF
-	TRBV2	TRBD2	TRBJ2-4	TGTGCCAGCGCTAGCGGGGGGGCGGGAAACATTCAGTACTTC	CASASGGAGNIQYF
once	TRBV6-1	TRBD1	TRBJ1-2	TGTGCCAGCAGTGGGACAGGGTCTCTTAACTATGGCTACACCTTC	CASSGTGSLNYGYTF
-	TRBV2	-	TRBJ1-5	TGTGCCAGCAACCCAGGGGAAAATCAGCCCCAGCATTTT	CASNPGENQPQHF
-	TRBV5-1	-	TRBJ2-3	TGCGCCAGCAGCTTGCTTGCAGGCGGGACAGATACGCAGTATTTT	CASSLLAGGTDTQYF